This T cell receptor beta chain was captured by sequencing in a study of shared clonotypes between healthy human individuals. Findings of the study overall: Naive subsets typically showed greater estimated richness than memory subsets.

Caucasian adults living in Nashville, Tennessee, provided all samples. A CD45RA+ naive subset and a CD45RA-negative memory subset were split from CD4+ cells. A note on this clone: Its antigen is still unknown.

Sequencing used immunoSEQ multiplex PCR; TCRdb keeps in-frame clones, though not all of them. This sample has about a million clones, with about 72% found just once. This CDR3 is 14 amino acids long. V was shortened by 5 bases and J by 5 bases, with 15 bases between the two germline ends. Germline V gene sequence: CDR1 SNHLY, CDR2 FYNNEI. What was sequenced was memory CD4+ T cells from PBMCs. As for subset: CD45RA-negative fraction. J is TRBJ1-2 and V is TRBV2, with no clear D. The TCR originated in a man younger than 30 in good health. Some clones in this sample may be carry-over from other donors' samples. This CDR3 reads CASSSSGWLYGYTF. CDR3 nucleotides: TGTGCCAGCAGTTCCAGTGGGTGGTTGTATGGCTACACCTTC. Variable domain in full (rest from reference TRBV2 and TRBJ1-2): EPEVTQTPSHQVTQMGQEVILRCVPISNHLYFYWYRQILGQKVEFLVSFYNNEISEKSEIFDDQFSVERPDGSNFTLKIRSTKLEDSAMYFCASSSSGWLYGYTFGSGTRLTVV.